This TCR beta chain was documented in a study of blood T cell repertoires in COVID-19. Germline trimming cut 3 bases from V and 5 bases from J; bases unmatched to any gene: 6. CDR1 and CDR2 from the germline V gene are LNHDA and SQIVND (reference sequence). The CDR3 contains 15 residues. This clone was found a few times. Here immunoSEQ multiplex PCR was the method, and the copy in TCRdb shows in-frame clones only, minus some. The repertoire holds roughly 100,000 clones, with just under 85% as singletons. The TCR comes from a woman older than 75 with active or convalescent COVID-19. This chain connects TRBV19 to TRBJ1-4, with TRBD1 identical over 7 bases. The sequenced sample consisted of peripheral blood. CDR3 loop: CASSIGTASNEKLFF. Written as DNA, the CDR3 is TGTGCCAGTAGTATTGGGACAGCCTCCAATGAAAAACTGTTTTTT. Full variable domain (missing parts from reference TRBV19 and TRBJ1-4): DGGITQSPKYLFRKEGQNVTLSCEQNLNHDAMYWYRQDPGQGLRLIYYSQIVNDFQKGDIAEGYSVSREKKESFPLTVTSAQKNPTAFYLCASSIGTASNEKLFFGSGTQLSVL.